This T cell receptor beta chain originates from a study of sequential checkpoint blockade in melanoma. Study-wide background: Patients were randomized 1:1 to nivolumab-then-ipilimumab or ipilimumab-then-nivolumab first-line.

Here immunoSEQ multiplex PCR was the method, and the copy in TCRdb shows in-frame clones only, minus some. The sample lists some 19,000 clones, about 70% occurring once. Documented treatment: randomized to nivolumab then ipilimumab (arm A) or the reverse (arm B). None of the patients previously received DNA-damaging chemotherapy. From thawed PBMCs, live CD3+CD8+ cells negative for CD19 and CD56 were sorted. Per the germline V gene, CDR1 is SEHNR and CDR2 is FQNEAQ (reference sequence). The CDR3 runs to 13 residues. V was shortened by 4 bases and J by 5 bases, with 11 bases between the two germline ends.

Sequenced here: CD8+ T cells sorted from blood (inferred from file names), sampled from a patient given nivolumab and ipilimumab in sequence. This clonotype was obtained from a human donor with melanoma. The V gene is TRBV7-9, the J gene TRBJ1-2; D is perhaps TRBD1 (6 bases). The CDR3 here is CASSSDRKYGYTF. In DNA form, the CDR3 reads TGTGCCAGCAGCTCGGACAGAAAATATGGCTACACCTTC.